This TCR beta chain was sequenced in a study of technical replicates of blood from a handful of donors. This clone was detected once. The CDR3 is made up of 16 amino acids. Germline V gene data show CDR1 as MGHDK and CDR2 as SYGVNS. V shed 2 bases, J shed 6 bases, and the junction held 3 bases outside the gene matches. Clones were read by immunoSEQ multiplex PCR, and TCRdb kept only the in-frame ones, dropping some. The data hold some 77,000 clones, with about 93% observed a single time. V usage is TRBV25-1 and J usage is TRBJ2-1; 14 bases align to TRBD2. The TCR comes from a human donor in good health. Sample: T cells isolated from PBMCs. Here the CDR3 reads CASSERLAGGPNEQFF. CDR3 coding DNA: TGTGCCAGCAGTGAACGACTAGCGGGAGGGCCCAATGAGCAGTTCTTC.